This section outlines one T cell receptor beta chain sequence together with its context. Its target is not known. The record originates from a study of somatic mutations in cytotoxic T cells in rheumatoid arthritis. Study at large: Flow sorting at nearly 100% purity was applied to some V beta antibody-stained T-cell populations, which included V beta1+ cells sequenced for TCRB. General study results and limits: Among fewer than 80 patients, about eight showed a largest CD8+ clone that surpassed 20% of CD8+ cells. In the expanded CD8+ clones, the antigen targets remained unknown.

V lost 5 bases and J lost 5, with 9 bases in between. The CDR3 spans 11 residues. Germline loops: CDR1 GTSNPN, CDR2 SVGIG (reference sequence). Positive selection with magnetic beads achieved the isolation of CD4+ and CD8+ cells, followed by a flow cytometry check of purity. Assay used: immunoSEQ multiplex PCR; TCRdb lists only in-frame clones, some missing. The profile shows approximately 13,000 clones, around 72% of them singletons. This clonotype was obtained from an adult with rheumatoid arthritis. Sequencing was done on a sample of CD8+ T cells sorted from blood. The chain has TRBV30 and TRBJ1-2; possibly TRBD1 for D (6 bases). DNA for the CDR3: TGTGCCTGGGAGGGGGGGTATGGCTACACCTTC. Protein: CAWEGGYGYTF. Full variable domain (missing parts from reference TRBV30 and TRBJ1-2): SQTIHQWPATLVQPVGSPLSLECTVEGTSNPNLYWYRQAAGRGLQLLFYSVGIGQISSEVPQNLSASRPQDRQFILSSKKLLLSDSGFYLCAWEGGYGYTFGSGTRLTVV.